Listed here is a single T cell receptor (beta chain). Its antigen is unknown. This entry is derived from a study of blood T cells in healthy people across ages. Regarding the study as a whole: Per million T cells, TCR beta diversity dropped roughly linearly as age increased.

Sample donors were healthy Caucasian individuals that came from Russia, aged 6 to 90. A second PCR, run for roughly 7 to 12 cycles, used a sample-barcoded 5' primer plus a J-beta primer mix. All cDNA molecules were each tagged by a template-switch adaptor with 12 random nucleotides. TCRdb reanalysed the 5' RACE reads using MiXCR and keeps one entry per CDR3 protein. Here the sample spans about 780,000 distinct CDR3 sequences, 25% to 30% being singletons. Separately, the same data were catalogued under a study of T cells of mothers and their children.

This TCR was sampled from a boy under 18 in good health. Sequenced: blood.

CDR3 bases: TGTGCCGGCCAAAGGGACTACAATGAGCAGTTCTTC. Translated: CAGQRDYNEQFF. The chain links TRBV6-1 to TRBJ2-1; no firm D call. CDR3 length equals 12 residues. In germline, CDR1 is MNHNS, CDR2 SASEGT. The V and J ends lost 11 bases and 3 bases respectively, with 11 bases between them.